A selection of T cell receptor beta chains follows, all from one sample in a study of neurological immune-mediated disorders. MiXCR was run by TCRdb on the 5' RACE reads, yielding one entry per CDR3 protein. The sample records around 40,000 distinct CDR3 sequences, around 7.2% being singletons. The sequenced material came from CD4+ T cells from blood. Receptor source: a man in his forties or fifties in good health. Both conserved end residues are part of each CDR3.

V: TRBV21-1; J: TRBJ2-5; CDR3: CASSKALRPRRETQYF
V: TRBV5-1; J: TRBJ2-5; CDR3: CASSLGTADAWETQYF
V: TRBV5-1; J: TRBJ2-1; CDR3: CASSLTPAGGYNEQFF
V: TRBV2; J: TRBJ1-6; CDR3: CASSLRVSWSPLHF
V: TRBV11-2; J: TRBJ2-1; CDR3: CASSPGLAASSYNEQFF
V: TRBV6-6; J: TRBJ2-1; CDR3: CASSYSYGYNEQFF
V: TRBV28; J: TRBJ2-3; CDR3: CASSSPPASDTQYF
V: TRBV14; J: TRBJ2-7; CDR3: CASSKTAAGGPDEQYF
V: TRBV4-2; J: TRBJ2-2; CDR3: CASSPWTSGSFGELFF
V: TRBV20-1; J: TRBJ2-5; CDR3: CSARDSRGGETQYF
V: TRBV7-8; J: TRBJ1-5; CDR3: CASSSVRSNQPQHF
V: TRBV6-5; J: TRBJ2-7; CDR3: CASSYVGRAYEQYF
V: TRBV5-6; J: TRBJ2-1; CDR3: CASAPGGLAWNEQFF
V: TRBV4-2; J: TRBJ1-1; CDR3: CASSRPENTEAFF
V: TRBV20-1; J: TRBJ1-2; CDR3: CSARDQQGAIWYGYTF
V: TRBV5-1; J: TRBJ2-5; CDR3: CASSLGRSGETQYF
V: TRBV4-1; J: TRBJ2-1; CDR3: CASSQDRRGTGTDEQFF
V: TRBV5-4; J: TRBJ2-7; CDR3: CASSPGDSYEQYF
V: TRBV14; J: TRBJ2-2; CDR3: CASSQVPQAGGTGELFF
V: TRBV4-2; J: TRBJ2-3; CDR3: CASSQERGPTDTQYF
V: TRBV28; J: TRBJ2-1; CDR3: CASSSQREGLDEQFF
V: TRBV20-1; J: TRBJ2-3; CDR3: CSARSDGPQYF
V: TRBV4-3; J: TRBJ2-5; CDR3: CASSLQGTETQYF
V: TRBV5-4; J: TRBJ2-1; CDR3: CASSDAVTAGNEQFF
V: TRBV20-1; J: TRBJ2-1; CDR3: CSANDRGGSYNEQFF
V: TRBV6-6; J: TRBJ1-4; CDR3: CASRLGPELFF
V: TRBV6-5; J: TRBJ1-2; CDR3: CASSWGGGSANYGYTF
V: TRBV29-1; J: TRBJ2-1; CDR3: CSVASGSYNEQFF
V: TRBV24-1; J: TRBJ2-3; CDR3: CATSGGKTSTDTQYF
V: TRBV5-1; J: TRBJ2-7; CDR3: CASSHIVGQGSYEQYF
V: TRBV20-1; J: TRBJ1-4; CDR3: CSATQTGGDEKLFF
V: TRBV7-2; J: TRBJ2-1; CDR3: CASSLGVSAEKQFF
V: TRBV7-4; J: TRBJ2-5; CDR3: CASSLEQETQYF
V: TRBV5-1; J: TRBJ2-1; CDR3: CASSPLGTDYNEQFF
V: TRBV5-1; J: TRBJ2-1; CDR3: CASGGTGFGNEQFF
V: TRBV7-2; J: TRBJ1-3; CDR3: CASSLDLILSGNTIYF
V: TRBV7-2; J: TRBJ1-1; CDR3: CASHYGGAMNTEAFF
V: TRBV20-1; J: TRBJ1-2; CDR3: CSARDARGQYGYTF
V: TRBV6-4; J: TRBJ1-1; CDR3: CASNVIQGTEAFF
V: TRBV10-3; J: TRBJ2-3; CDR3: CAISESTGADTQYF
V: TRBV4-1; J: TRBJ1-3; CDR3: CASSQDGGTDGNTIYF
V: TRBV18; J: TRBJ2-7; CDR3: CASSPEAHRDYEQYF
V: TRBV12-3/TRBV12-4; J: TRBJ2-7; CDR3: CASSTLGGSEQYF
V: TRBV5-5; J: TRBJ1-6; CDR3: CASSLVRGDSPLHF
V: TRBV20-1; J: TRBJ2-7; CDR3: CSAFRDSSYEQYF
V: TRBV29-1; J: TRBJ2-1; CDR3: CSVAGIGHLSYNEQFF
V: TRBV28; J: TRBJ2-1; CDR3: CATRGQGNNEQFF
V: TRBV20-1; J: TRBJ2-1; CDR3: CSAGNAGRPHEQFF